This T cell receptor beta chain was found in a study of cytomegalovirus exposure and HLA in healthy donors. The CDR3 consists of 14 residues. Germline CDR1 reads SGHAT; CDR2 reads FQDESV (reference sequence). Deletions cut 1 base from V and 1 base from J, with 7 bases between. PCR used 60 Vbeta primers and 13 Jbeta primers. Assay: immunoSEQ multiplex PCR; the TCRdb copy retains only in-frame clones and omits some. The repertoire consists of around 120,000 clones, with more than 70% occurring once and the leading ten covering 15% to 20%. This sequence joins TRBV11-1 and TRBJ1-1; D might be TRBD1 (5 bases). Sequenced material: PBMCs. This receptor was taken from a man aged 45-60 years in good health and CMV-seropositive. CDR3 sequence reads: CASSLGQGNTEAFF. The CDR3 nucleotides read TGTGCCAGCAGCTTAGGGCAGGGGAACACTGAAGCTTTCTTT.